This TCR beta chain derives from a study of cytomegalovirus exposure and HLA in healthy donors. This clone has only a few counts. Sequenced by immunoSEQ multiplex PCR; TCRdb stores in-frame clones only, minus some. The data show about 190,000 clones, with 75% to 90% seen just once and less than 8.5% held by the top ten. From germline, CDR1 is MNHNS and CDR2 SASEGT. The CDR3 contains 16 residues. V dropped 0 bases and J dropped 4; count of bases not matched to a gene: 9. The receptor's source is a young man in good health and CMV-seropositive. The rearrangement uses TRBV6-1 and TRBJ2-7; 7 nucleotides align to TRBD2. Sample: PBMCs. Here the CDR3 reads CASSEAGAGVLYEQYF. As DNA, the CDR3 is TGTGCCAGCAGTGAAGCTGGGGCGGGAGTCCTGTACGAGCAGTACTTC.